Detailed here is one T cell receptor (beta chain). The sample is drawn from a study of blood T cell repertoires in COVID-19. Study background: Samples taken during acute and convalescent COVID-19 were collected in the United States, Italy and Spain. T cells, B-cell-depleted T cells, or PBMCs provided the cDNA or gDNA that served as material.

This CDR3 is built from 17 residues. Germline V gene data show CDR1 as LGHDT and CDR2 as YNNKEL (reference sequence). Trimming removed 2 bases at V and 5 bases at J, with 18 bases between. Patients of the Seattle cohort, enrolled during active infection, were followed longitudinally. As originally analysed: For nucleated cells, counts were estimated from reference gene primer amplification. Some clones are missing from TCRdb's copy, which holds only in-frame ones; the method was immunoSEQ multiplex PCR. For V, J and clone size, that table is used; D and trimming come from the DNA. The table lists 200,000 to 250,000 clones, approximately 80% of them singletons, with around 7% in the top ten.

This chain joins TRBV3-1 (or the pseudogene TRBV3-2) and TRBJ1-4; a possible D gene is TRBD1 (6 bases). The TCR comes from an elderly woman with COVID-19, enrolled during active disease. What was sequenced was peripheral blood. In DNA, the CDR3 is TGTGCCAGCAGCCAATTCCCCCTACAGGGCCTGAATGAAAAACTGTTTTTT. It specifies CASSQFPLQGLNEKLFF.